This T cell receptor (beta chain) comes out of a study of cytomegalovirus exposure and HLA in healthy donors. The study's findings and limits: In an earlier analysis, most TCR beta V segments were productive about 87% or about 30% of the time. In vitro, a few CMV-associated chains proved specific for CMV antigens. A later analysis reportedly found that, within productive TCRs, an Asian-associated ancestry cluster had fewer N-insertions than the mean observed across the roughly 700 donors.

Notes on this clone: Its antigen is still unknown.

PCR employed 60 Vbeta and 13 Jbeta primers. Sequenced by immunoSEQ multiplex PCR; TCRdb stores in-frame clones only, minus some. The sample includes about 120,000 clones, roughly 70% of them seen just once. Every donor was a healthy person donating bone marrow. Sequences were obtained from PBMCs. This receptor was taken from a man aged 25-45 years in good health and CMV-seronegative.

DNA of the CDR3: TGTGCCAGCAGCGTAGTGTCCGGGACTGAAGCTTTCTTT. It codes for CASSVVSGTEAFF. This chain connects TRBV9 to TRBJ1-1; the D is unclear. This CDR3 is built from 13 residues. V dropped 0 bases and J dropped 5 bases, with 8 bases sitting between them. From germline, CDR1 is SGDLS and CDR2 YYNGEE.